This passage covers 18 T cell receptor beta chains from one sample sequenced in a study of blood T cell repertoires in COVID-19. This table comes from immunoSEQ multiplex PCR, and its TCRdb copy is limited to in-frame clones, with some not included. Here the sample spans about 140,000 clones, around four fifths being singletons. The specimen was PBMCs or T cells enriched from blood (not recorded which). The receptors originated from a woman in her thirties or forties who had recovered from COVID-19.

V gene TRBV15 combines with J gene TRBJ1-4; 7 nucleotides match TRBD1. The CDR3 extends over 17 amino acids. V was clipped by 4 bases and J by 0 bases; unmatched bases: 8. CDR1 LNHNV and CDR2 YYDKDF come from the germline V gene (reference sequence). The CDR3 here is CATSTQLTGTTNEKLFF. CDR3 DNA: TGTGCCACCAGCACACAACTGACAGGGACAACTAATGAAAAACTGTTTTTT.

This clone was observed a few times. The rearrangement joins TRBV9 to TRBJ1-4; D is uncertain. Trimming took off 4 bases at V and 7 bases at J, with 14 bases between the two ends. The germline V gene has CDR1 SGDLS and CDR2 YYNGEE. This CDR3 contains 14 residues. CDR3 region: CASSPRSSSEKLFF. The DNA for the CDR3 is TGTGCCAGCAGCCCCAGGTCGTCGAGTGAAAAACTGTTTTTT.

The gene calls are TRBV2 and TRBJ1-2; D is unclear. This CDR3 region has 13 residues. Trimming took off 4 bases at V and 3 bases at J, with 9 bases between the two ends. CDR1 is SNHLY, CDR2 FYNNEI, per germline. The CDR3 coding sequence is TGTGCCAGCAGTGGGGGTAGCGACTATGGCTACACCTTC. It is translated as CASSGGSDYGYTF.

V and J are TRBV4-1 and TRBJ2-7, with a weak D call TRBD2 (5 bases). Trimming took off 4 bases at V and 1 base at J, with 11 bases between the two ends. Germline V gene sequence: CDR1 MGHRA, CDR2 YSYEKL. The CDR3 runs 14 residues. The CDR3 bases are TGCGCCAGCAGCCCCCAAAGCGGTTCCTACGAGCAGTACTTC. Its translation is CASSPQSGSYEQYF.

This clone was counted once. The chain combines TRBV2 with TRBJ1-1, with D unclear. Germline V gives CDR1 SNHLY, CDR2 FYNNEI. The CDR3 contains 14 residues. Trimming took off 4 bases at V and 4 bases at J, with 13 bases between the two ends. The CDR3 region is CASSVLRDFTEAFF. The DNA for the CDR3 is TGTGCCAGCAGTGTCCTGAGGGATTTCACTGAAGCTTTCTTT.

The chain carries TRBV2 and TRBJ1-6, with D tentatively TRBD1 (6 bases). CDR1 and CDR2 (germline): SNHLY, FYNNEI. Trimming removed 2 bases at V and 10 bases at J, with 9 bases between. The CDR3 is 13 residues long. The CDR3 reads CASSENRESPLHF. The CDR3 coding sequence is TGTGCCAGCAGTGAAAACAGGGAATCACCCCTCCACTTT.

This chain joins TRBV4-1 and TRBJ2-2; the match to TRBD2 covers 8 bases. V dropped 7 bases and J dropped 6; count of bases not matched to a gene: 4. Germline loops: CDR1 MGHRA, CDR2 YSYEKL. The CDR3 is made up of 13 amino acids. In DNA form, the CDR3 reads TGCGCCAGCATCCGGGGGGGTCCCGGGGAGCTGTTTTTT. It codes for CASIRGGPGELFF.

V and J are TRBV5-1 and TRBJ1-1; D not resolved. Germline V CDR1 and CDR2: SGHRS, YFSETQ. Trimming shortened V by 0 bases and J by 0 bases, and 6 bases separated the two germline ends. The CDR3 extends over 14 amino acids. The CDR3 DNA reads as TGCGCCAGCAGCTTGGACCCAGTGAACACTGAAGCTTTCTTT. It yields the protein CASSLDPVNTEAFF.

This chain connects TRBV7-8 to TRBJ2-1; 11 nucleotides line up with TRBD2. V was pared by 0 bases and J by 2 bases, with 3 bases of the junction left unmatched. The CDR3 sequence is 17 residues long. Germline lookup yields CDR1 SGHVS and CDR2 FQNEAQ. CDR3 sequence (DNA): TGTGCCAGCAGCTTAGCTATGACTAGCGGGGCCTACAATGAGCAGTTCTTC. It translates to CASSLAMTSGAYNEQFF. The whole variable domain, remainder taken from reference TRBV7-8 and TRBJ2-1, is GAGVSQSPRYKVAKRGQDVALRCDPISGHVSLFWYQQALGQGPEFLTYFQNEAQLDKSGLPSDRFFAERPEGSVSTLKIQRTQQEDSAVYLCASSLAMTSGAYNEQFFGPGTRLTVL.

The chain combines TRBV19 with TRBJ1-5; D not resolved. The CDR3 spans 13 residues. V was shortened by 9 bases and J by 7 bases, with 16 bases between the two germline ends. Germline CDR1 and CDR2: LNHDA and SQIVND (reference sequence). The CDR3 here is CASHVRGRQPQHF. Written as DNA, the CDR3 is TGTGCCAGCCACGTCCGGGGTCGGCAGCCCCAGCATTTT. Using reference TRBV19 and TRBJ1-5 for the parts outside the CDR3, the full variable domain is DGGITQSPKYLFRKEGQNVTLSCEQNLNHDAMYWYRQDPGQGLRLIYYSQIVNDFQKGDIAEGYSVSREKKESFPLTVTSAQKNPTAFYLCASHVRGRQPQHFGDGTRLSIL.

J is TRBJ2-6 and V is TRBV7-8; 10 positions agree with TRBD2. V lost 3 bases, J lost 2 bases, and 7 bases stayed unmatched. The CDR3 covers 18 residues. In germline, CDR1 is SGHVS, CDR2 FQNEAQ. The CDR3 DNA follows: TGTGCCAGCAGCTTGAGAGGTCTAGCGGGAGCTGGGGCCAACGTCCTGACTTTC. Residues: CASSLRGLAGAGANVLTF.

The chain joins TRBV19 to TRBJ2-7; 7 bases map to TRBD2. Trimming removed 8 bases from V and 2 bases from J; junction bases left unmatched: 9. Germline CDR1 is LNHDA and CDR2 is SQIVND (reference sequence). The CDR3 loop spans 14 amino acids. CDR3 region: CASRGSGTTYEQYF. For the CDR3, the DNA is TGTGCCAGTCGAGGGAGCGGGACCACCTACGAGCAGTACTTC.

The rearrangement uses TRBV6-5 and TRBJ2-7; TRBD2 might be the D (6 bases). CDR3 size: 12 residues. Trimming removed 5 bases at V and 3 bases at J, with 8 bases between. The germline V gene encodes CDR1 MNHEY and CDR2 SVGAGI. The CDR3 sequence: CASSPSVYEQYF. The CDR3 coding sequence is TGTGCCAGCAGTCCTAGCGTCTACGAGCAGTACTTC.

The chain employs TRBV6-5 and TRBJ2-2; 10 positions match TRBD2. V was clipped by 4 bases and J by 4 bases; unmatched bases: 6. This CDR3 has 16 residues. CDR1 MNHEY and CDR2 SVGAGI come from the germline V gene. For the CDR3, the DNA is TGTGCCAGCAGTTTCAGCGGGAGGGGGGTCACCGGGGAGCTGTTTTTT. Translating gives CASSFSGRGVTGELFF.

This chain joins TRBV7-3 and TRBJ1-1, with D perhaps TRBD1 (6 bases). Looked up from germline, CDR1 is SGHTA and CDR2 is FQGTGA. Trimming shortened V by 5 bases and J by 1 base, and 11 bases separated the two germline ends. The CDR3 contains 14 residues. The CDR3 loop is CASSPGGANTEAFF. The CDR3 coding sequence is TGTGCCAGCAGCCCGGGGGGGGCGAACACTGAAGCTTTCTTT.

The gene calls are TRBV19 and TRBJ1-5, with TRBD1 identical over 8 bases. V lost 5 bases, J lost 6 bases, and 6 bases stayed unmatched. The CDR3 totals 14 residues. Per the germline V gene, CDR1 is LNHDA and CDR2 is SQIVND (reference sequence). CDR3 nucleotide sequence: TGTGCCAGTAGTGACGACAGGGGTAGTCAGCCCCAGCATTTT. Residues: CASSDDRGSQPQHF.

This clone has just a few counts. The chain employs TRBV29-1 and TRBJ1-2, with D perhaps TRBD1 (6 bases). Trimming pared 5 bases from V and 2 bases from J, leaving 15 bases between. CDR1 is SQVTM and CDR2 is ANQGSEA in the germline V gene. CDR3 size: 14 residues. The DNA for the CDR3 is TGCAGCGTTATAAATCCGGGACAAAACTATGGCTACACCTTC. Translation gives CSVINPGQNYGYTF.

V and J are TRBV15 and TRBJ2-7; 10 positions match TRBD2. The CDR3 totals 19 residues. Germline values: CDR1 LNHNV, CDR2 YYDKDF (reference sequence). V was pared by 1 base and J by 6 bases, with 18 bases of the junction left unmatched. CDR3 DNA sequence: TGTGCCACCAGCAGAGCATACATGCGGCTAGCGGGAGAGAGTAGCGAGCAGTACTTC. The encoded protein is CATSRAYMRLAGESSEQYF.